Listed here is a single T cell receptor (beta chain). The antigen is unknown. CDR1 is LGHNA and CDR2 is YSLEER in the germline V gene. With 1 base clipped from V and 4 bases from J, the junction kept 8 bases outside the gene matches. CDR3 size: 17 residues. The data originate from a study of CD8 T cells in Susac syndrome. Study-level points and caveats: The study acknowledged a relatively small number of individuals in its TCR sequencing and HLA analysis. There were approximately 15 Susac-specific public clones in total CD8+ repertoires and about 5 in CD8+ TEMRA repertoires. Clonal CD8+ expansion in Susac was highest in TEMRA cells and active patients.

After extraction with the RNeasy kit, about 0.45 to 1 ug of the RNA was reverse transcribed using random hexamers. Using its own MiXCR run on the immunoSEQ multiplex PCR reads, TCRdb lists one record per CDR3 protein. In the table there are 120,000 or so distinct CDR3 sequences, more than 90% of which are singletons. Negative isolation was used for CD8+ and CD4+ T cells and FACS enrichment for TEMRA cells. Input material: CD8+ T cells from PBMCs. The V gene is TRBV4-3, the J gene TRBJ2-7, with 12 nucleotides matching TRBD2. This clonotype originated in a human donor with Susac syndrome. The DNA for the CDR3 is TGCGCCAGCAGCCAAGGGCTAGCGGGAGGGCGTAAATACGAGCAGTACTTC. Amino acids: CASSQGLAGGRKYEQYF.